This T cell receptor beta chain is from a study of early T cells in non-severe SARS-CoV-2 infection (dated by TCRdb to the early 2020s). Notes on the research overall: TCR sequencing used bulk RNA from unsorted whole blood, so alpha and beta chains could not be paired. Results the study describes overall, beyond this receptor: Matching against VDJdb was skewed toward anti-spike CD8 responses, likely underestimated virus-specific expansions, and missed private and CD4 specificities.

This was a case-control study nested in a cohort of healthcare workers in London, UK, who had nasopharyngeal swab PCR tests and blood samples taken every week. Healthcare workers were enrolled in the week of the UK lockdown, from 23 to 31 March 2020, and were followed every week for up to roughly 16 weeks. The CDR3 runs 18 amino acids, cysteine and phenylalanine included. The read is trimmed to its CDR3 DNA, 54 bases read in frame from base 1. CDR1 and CDR2 are read off the germline V gene (reference sequence) as SEHNR and FQNEAQ. Trimming accounts for 5 bases at V and 0 bases at J, while the number of junction bases matched to no gene is 12. Libraries were built with 5' RACE. Sequenced on a NextSeq 500. The TCR library protocol attached unique molecular identifiers to individual cDNA molecules to correct for sequencing error and PCR bias. Both TCR alpha and beta chains were sequenced, and tight co-correlation was observed between alpha and beta sequence abundances in each sample. The authors processed their data as follows. V gene, J gene and CDR3 annotation of TCR sequences was performed with Decombinator V4. Expanded TCRs were defined as changing significantly between any two time points under a Poisson model with p below 0.0001. TCR abundances were normalised to the total number of TCRs sequenced per sample and expressed as counts per million. MAIT TCRs were defined by TRAV1-2 paired with TRAJ12, TRAJ20 or TRAJ33, and iNKT TCRs by TRAV10 paired with TRAJ18. VDJdb, accessed 1 November 2021, was searched for CMV, EBV and SARS-CoV-2 annotated TCRs, excluding TCRs annotated for multiple antigens. TCRdb reprocessing: public reads trimmed at Q25 with fastp, clones called with MiXCR, in-frame beta chains kept. Each CDR3 protein gets just one entry, which takes the most common genes and DNA from the rows behind it. TCRdb's processing, not the authors' own work, is the source of the V and J calls. Recorded for this sample are approximately 73,000 distinct CDR3 sequences; around 10% of them occurred a single time. The top ten clonotypes cover 4.7% of the sample.

This clonotype occurred many times. Its antigen remains undetermined. Base qualities are not recorded, but no much larger clone differs from it by a single base. Source material: whole blood. Rearrangement joined TRBV7-9 to TRBJ2-1; 8 of the junction bases match TRBD2. The source of this sequence is an adult who was a healthcare worker with PCR-confirmed SARS-CoV-2 infection or an uninfected control (not recorded which). The sequenced DNA is TGTGCCAGCAGCCGTAGGGCCCCTGGGACTAGCTCCTACAATGAGCAGTTCTTC. Translation gives CASSRRAPGTSSYNEQFF.